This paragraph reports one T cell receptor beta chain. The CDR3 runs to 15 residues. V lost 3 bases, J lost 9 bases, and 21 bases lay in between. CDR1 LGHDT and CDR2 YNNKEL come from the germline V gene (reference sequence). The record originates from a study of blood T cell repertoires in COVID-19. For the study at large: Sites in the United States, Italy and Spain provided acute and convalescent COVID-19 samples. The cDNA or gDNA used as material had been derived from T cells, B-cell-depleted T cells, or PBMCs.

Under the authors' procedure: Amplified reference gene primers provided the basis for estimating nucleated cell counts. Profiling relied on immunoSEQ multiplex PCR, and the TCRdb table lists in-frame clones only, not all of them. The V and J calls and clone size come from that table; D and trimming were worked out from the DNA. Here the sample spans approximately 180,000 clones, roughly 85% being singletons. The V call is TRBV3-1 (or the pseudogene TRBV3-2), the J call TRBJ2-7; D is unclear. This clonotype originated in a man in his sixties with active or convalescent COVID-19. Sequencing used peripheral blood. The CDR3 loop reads CASSHGASHLRGQYF. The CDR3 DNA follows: TGTGCCAGCAGCCATGGCGCTTCCCACCTACGAGGGCAGTACTTC.